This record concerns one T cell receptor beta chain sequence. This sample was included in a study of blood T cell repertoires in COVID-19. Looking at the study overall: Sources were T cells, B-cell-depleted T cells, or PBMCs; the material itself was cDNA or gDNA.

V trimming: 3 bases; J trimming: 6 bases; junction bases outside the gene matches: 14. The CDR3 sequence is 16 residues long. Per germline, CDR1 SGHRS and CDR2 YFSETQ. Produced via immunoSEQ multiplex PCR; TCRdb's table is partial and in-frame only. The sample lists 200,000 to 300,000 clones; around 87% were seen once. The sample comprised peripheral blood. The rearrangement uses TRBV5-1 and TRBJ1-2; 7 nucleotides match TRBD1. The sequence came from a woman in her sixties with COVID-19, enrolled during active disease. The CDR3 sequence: CASSSNSVQGSNGYTF. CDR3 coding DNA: TGCGCCAGCAGCTCGAATAGCGTACAGGGGAGTAATGGCTACACCTTC.